Each of the 28 T cell receptor beta chains below was sequenced from the same sample in a study of patients and donors after allogeneic stem cell transplantation. Via MiXCR, TCRdb re-called the RT-PCR reads, giving one row per CDR3 protein. The sample lists roughly 960,000 distinct CDR3 sequences; 18% were seen once. The sequenced material came from blood, either unsorted or a sorted T cell fraction (not recorded which). All receptors come from a human donor who was either an allogeneic HSCT recipient or a stem cell or donor lymphocyte infusion donor (not recorded which). It is not recorded whose cells these are; they may come from a transplant donor.

In this sample, this clonotype turned up a few times. The CDR3 nucleotides are TGTGCCAGCAGGTCGGGACAGGGTGTTAGTATCTATGGCTACACCTTC. This sequence encodes CASRSGQGVSIYGYTF. The chain is built from TRBV12-3 or TRBV12-4 and TRBJ1-2; TRBD1 matches at 9 bases. The V and J ends lost 6 bases and 4 bases, in that order; junction bases with no gene match: 12. The CDR3 extends over 16 amino acids.

This clonotype appeared a few times. This rearrangement joins TRBV9 to TRBJ2-1; D possibly corresponds to TRBD2 (5 bases). The CDR3 spans 14 residues. V was cut by 0 bases and J by 8 bases, with 12 bases left in between. The germline V gene encodes CDR1 SGDLS and CDR2 YYNGEE. DNA of the CDR3: TGTGCCAGCAGCGTAGGAGGGAACAATGATGAGCAGTTCTTC. Translated: CASSVGGNNDEQFF. Drawing the rest from reference TRBV9 and TRBJ2-1, the complete variable domain is DSGVTQTPKHLITATGQRVTLRCSPRSGDLSVYWYQQSLDQGLQFLIQYYNGEERAKGNILERFSAQQFPDLHSELNLSSLELGDSALYFCASSVGGNNDEQFFGPGTRLTVL.

This clonotype was seen only a few times. The V call is TRBV12-3 or TRBV12-4, the J call TRBJ2-1, with D perhaps matching TRBD2 (5 bases). The CDR3 loop spans 14 amino acids. Trimming left V 3 bases short and J 5 bases short, with 11 bases between. CDR3 DNA: TGTGCCAGCAGTTTTTTGTCCGGGGACAATGAGCAGTTCTTC. This translates into CASSFLSGDNEQFF.

This clonotype was counted ten times or more. This chain uses TRBV7-8 with TRBJ2-2; 10 bases map to TRBD2. Germline values: CDR1 SGHVS, CDR2 FQNEAQ. Unmatched junction bases numbered 8, after V lost 8 bases and J lost 5 bases. CDR3 length: 15 amino acids. DNA for the CDR3: TGTGCCAGCGGATCAATAGCGGGGGGTACCGGGGAGCTGTTTTTT. Amino acids: CASGSIAGGTGELFF.

This clonotype came up a few times. The gene calls are TRBV20-1 and TRBJ2-1; no definite D call. V gave up 6 bases and J gave up 9 bases, with 18 bases separating them. The CDR3 consists of 13 residues. Germline loops: CDR1 DFQATT, CDR2 SNEGSKA (reference sequence). CDR3 DNA sequence: TGCAGTGCCCTAATAAATCAACGCATTGAGCAGTTCTTC. It specifies CSALINQRIEQFF.

This clonotype has a single count. This sequence joins TRBV18 and TRBJ1-3, with TRBD1 as a possible D gene (6 bases). This CDR3 comprises 16 residues. With 3 bases removed from V and 0 bases from J, the gap between germline ends came to 12 bases. Germline CDR1 KGHSH, CDR2 LQKENI. The CDR3 loop is CASSPRTGPSGNTIYF. As DNA, the CDR3 is TGTGCCAGCTCACCGCGAACAGGGCCCTCTGGAAACACCATATATTTT.

This clonotype was seen a few times. V and J are TRBV5-1 and TRBJ2-1; tentatively, D is TRBD1 or TRBD2 (9 bases each). The V gene's germline CDR1 is SGHRS and CDR2 YFSETQ. Trimming stripped 4 bases from V and 1 base from J, with 18 bases between. This CDR3 region has 17 residues. CDR3 bases: TGCGCCAGCAGCCGGCGGGGGGGGACAGGGTCCTACAATGAGCAGTTCTTC. Its protein is CASSRRGGTGSYNEQFF. The whole variable domain, remainder taken from reference TRBV5-1 and TRBJ2-1, is KAGVTQTPRYLIKTRGQQVTLSCSPISGHRSVSWYQQTPGQGLQFLFEYFSETQRNKGNFPGRFSGRQFSNSRSEMNVSTLELGDSALYLCASSRRGGTGSYNEQFFGPGTRLTVL.

The rearrangement links TRBV4-2 to TRBJ2-3; 10 positions agree with TRBD2. The CDR3 consists of 18 residues. Trimming removed 1 base from V and 3 bases from J; junction bases left unmatched: 10. The V gene's germline CDR1 is LGHNA and CDR2 YNFKEQ. CDR3 DNA sequence: TGTGCCAGCAGCCAAGTGGAGGCTAGCGGGAGTGTTACAGATACGCAGTATTTT. As protein: CASSQVEASGSVTDTQYF.

This sequence joins TRBV6-1 and TRBJ2-7, with a tentative D call TRBD1 (6 bases). V dropped 11 bases and J dropped 3 bases, with 26 bases sitting between them. Germline assignment: CDR1 MNHNS and CDR2 SASEGT. This CDR3 contains 16 residues. The CDR3, as DNA: TGTGCCGGGCGGGCCCCGCAGGGGAATGGGAACTACGAGCAGTACTTC. Protein product: CAGRAPQGNGNYEQYF.

The chain has TRBV3-1 and TRBJ2-1; a possible D gene is TRBD2 (6 bases). Trimming took 0 bases from V and 4 from J, leaving 10 bases between them. This CDR3 has 15 residues. Germline V gives CDR1 LGHDT, CDR2 YNNKEL (reference sequence). The CDR3 protein is CASSQEASAYNEQFF. The CDR3 nucleotides are TGTGCCAGCAGCCAAGAGGCTAGCGCATACAATGAGCAGTTCTTC.

The genes are TRBV28 and TRBJ2-7; D uncertain. V gave up 4 bases and J gave up 3 bases, with 10 bases separating them. CDR3 length: 13 amino acids. Germline CDR1 MDHEN, CDR2 SYDVKM. CDR3 loop: CASSSRYLYEQYF. The DNA of the CDR3 is TGTGCCAGCAGTTCTCGGTACCTCTACGAGCAGTACTTC.

The rearrangement uses TRBV18 and TRBJ1-3; D is undetermined. The CDR3 sequence is 15 residues long. Germline V gene sequence: CDR1 KGHSH, CDR2 LQKENI. Trimming left V 6 bases short and J 1 base short, with 13 bases between. The CDR3 DNA reads as TGTGCCAGCTCGCGACTCGGTTCTTCTGGAAACACCATATATTTT. This translates into CASSRLGSSGNTIYF.

Written as DNA, the CDR3 is TGTGCCAGCAGTGACTCACCGGGGGTAGGAGGCTACACCTTC. Protein sequence: CASSDSPGVGGYTF. The rearrangement uses TRBV6-4 and TRBJ1-2; weak D call: TRBD1 (5 bases). This CDR3 region has 14 residues. Between the trimmed V and J ends, which lost 0 bases and 8 bases, there was a span of 13 bases. Per the germline V gene, CDR1 is MRHNA and CDR2 is SNTAGT.

This clonotype was seen a handful of times. The chain recombines TRBV27 with TRBJ2-3; TRBD2 aligns across 7 bases. The J segment lost 5 bases and the V segment lost 6 bases, leaving 11 bases of the junction unmatched. Germline CDR1 reads MNHEY; CDR2 reads SMNVEV (reference sequence). The CDR3 has 15 residues. CDR3 loop: CASSIPGLAVDTQYF. CDR3 bases: TGTGCCAGCAGCATCCCCGGCCTAGCGGTAGATACGCAGTATTTT.

This chain connects TRBV27 to TRBJ2-4, with 9 bases identical to TRBD1. There are 19 residues in the CDR3. Per the germline V gene, CDR1 is MNHEY and CDR2 is SMNVEV (reference sequence). V lost 5 bases to trimming and J lost 2 bases; unmatched junction nucleotides: 16. CDR3 residues: CASSARGTGSRSTKNIQYF. The CDR3 nucleotides are TGTGCCAGCAGTGCACGAGGGACAGGGAGTCGTAGTACCAAAAACATTCAGTACTTC.

This clonotype was observed a few times. The chain is built from TRBV2 and TRBJ1-3; TRBD1 aligns across 8 bases. V trimming: 5 bases; J trimming: 8 bases; junction bases outside the gene matches: 11. Germline V gene data show CDR1 as SNHLY and CDR2 as FYNNEI. The CDR3 length is 15 residues. The CDR3 sequence: CASSTGDRMGHTIYF. The CDR3 coding sequence is TGTGCCAGCAGTACTGGGGACAGGATGGGGCACACCATATATTTT.

Note on this clonotype: The junction shows a germline mismatch at one end, possibly a read error. The gene calls are TRBV24-1 and TRBJ2-7, with a tentative D call TRBD2 (6 bases). The CDR3 runs to 9 residues. Germline V CDR1 and CDR2: KGHDR, SFDVKD. This chain's CDR3 is CATGTGLDF. For the CDR3, the DNA is TGTGCCACCGGGACGGGACTCGACTTC.

V is TRBV9 and J is TRBJ1-1; no firm D call. Trimming took off 0 bases at V and 8 bases at J, with 11 bases between the two ends. Germline V gene lookup returns CDR1 SGDLS and CDR2 YYNGEE. The CDR3 consists of 13 residues. CDR3: CASSVELVTEAFF. The CDR3 region has the DNA TGTGCCAGCAGCGTAGAACTTGTTACAGAAGCTTTCTTT.

This clonotype appeared a few times. The chain carries TRBV10-3 and TRBJ1-5; 7 positions agree with TRBD1. The CDR3 runs to 13 residues. The trim removed 6 bases at V and 5 bases at J, leaving 4 bases unmatched. Germline assignment: CDR1 ENHRY and CDR2 SYGVKD. The CDR3 protein is CAISGTEYQPQHF. For the CDR3, the DNA is TGTGCCATCAGCGGGACAGAATATCAGCCCCAGCATTTT.

The gene calls are TRBV12-3 or TRBV12-4 and TRBJ2-7; 10 bases fit TRBD2. Germline trimming cut 6 bases from V and 7 bases from J; bases unmatched to any gene: 12. The CDR3 is 15 residues long. The CDR3 loop is CASSPMSGRAGEQYF. The CDR3 nucleotides read TGTGCCAGCAGCCCAATGAGCGGGAGGGCCGGGGAGCAGTACTTC.

This clonotype appeared a few times. The V call is TRBV20-1, the J call TRBJ1-1; maybe TRBD1 (5 bases). CDR3 length: 13 residues. Germline CDR1 DFQATT, CDR2 SNEGSKA (reference sequence). V was trimmed by 6 bases and J by 0 bases, leaving 11 bases between them. CDR3 in DNA: TGCAGTGCCTGGGGGACCTTGAACACTGAAGCTTTCTTT. Residues: CSAWGTLNTEAFF.

This clonotype was detected only a few times. The CDR3 region is CASRAQGAFEKLFF. In DNA form, the CDR3 reads TGTGCCAGCAGGGCACAGGGGGCTTTTGAAAAACTGTTTTTT. This chain joins TRBV6-1 and TRBJ1-4, with 9 bases fitting TRBD1. This CDR3 has 14 amino acids. The germline gives CDR1 MNHNS, CDR2 SASEGT. The junction had 6 bases not matched to a gene; V was cut back by 6 bases and J by 7 bases.

This chain connects TRBV14 to TRBJ2-1; D is perhaps TRBD1 or TRBD2 (5 bases each). The CDR3 sequence is 16 residues long. The V and J ends lost 3 bases and 8 bases respectively, with 20 bases between them. Germline loops: CDR1 SGHDN, CDR2 FVKESK. This chain's CDR3 is CASSHTRDLYIYEQFF. DNA of the CDR3: TGTGCCAGCAGCCATACCCGGGACCTCTATATCTATGAGCAGTTCTTC.

The CDR3 DNA reads as TGCAGTGCTCAACAGGGGGCTGGAAACACCATATATTTT. Its translation: CSAQQGAGNTIYF. The chain recombines TRBV20-1 with TRBJ1-3; 8 positions match TRBD1. The V gene's germline CDR1 is DFQATT and CDR2 SNEGSKA (reference sequence). This CDR3 contains 13 residues. The V segment lost 5 bases and the J segment 2 bases; nucleotides outside the gene matches: 2.

This clonotype was counted a few times. V gene TRBV4-3 combines with J gene TRBJ2-3; perhaps TRBD1 as D (8 bases). The germline V gene encodes CDR1 LGHNA and CDR2 YSLEER. This CDR3 is built from 19 residues. V was pared by 0 bases and J by 4 bases, with 23 bases between. The CDR3 DNA reads TGCGCCAGCAGCCAAGAAGGTGGCGGGGGCAGGGGGCGCGCAGATACGCAGTATTTT. This translates into CASSQEGGGGRGRADTQYF.

This clonotype has just a few counts. The chain employs TRBV13 and TRBJ2-7; 8 bases fit TRBD1. The V and J ends lost 1 base and 0 bases, in that order; junction bases with no gene match: 2. The CDR3 length is 15 residues. Germline V gene sequence: CDR1 PRHDT, CDR2 FYEKMQ (reference sequence). The CDR3 nucleotides read TGTGCCAGCAGCTTAGCCCAGGGGGCCTCCTACGAGCAGTACTTC. Protein sequence: CASSLAQGASYEQYF.

This clonotype was recorded many times. The rearrangement links TRBV12-3 or TRBV12-4 to TRBJ1-1; D remains ambiguous. With 3 bases removed from V and 6 bases from J, the gap between germline ends came to 8 bases. The CDR3 consists of 12 residues. CDR3 nucleotides: TGTGCCAGCAGTTTCGGACGGGCTGAAGCTTTCTTT. It encodes CASSFGRAEAFF.

This clonotype came up a few times. This rearrangement joins TRBV4-3 to TRBJ2-7, with no clear D. CDR3 length: 15 residues. The V end lost 3 bases, the J end lost 2 bases, and 14 bases lay between the germline ends. CDR1 and CDR2 from the germline V gene are LGHNA and YSLEER. CDR3: CASSQNRAKAYEQYF. For the CDR3, the DNA is TGCGCCAGCAGCCAGAACCGGGCCAAAGCCTACGAGCAGTACTTC.